One TCR beta chain is described in this entry. This sample was taken from a study of OX40 agonist ivuxolimab in advanced cancers. Germline V lookup: CDR1 SGHKS, CDR2 YYEKEE (reference sequence). The CDR3 totals 14 residues. The ends were cut back, 6 bases at V and 3 bases at J, with 16 bases in the middle. The data were produced by immunoSEQ multiplex PCR, yet TCRdb's version contains in-frame clones alone and is incomplete. The repertoire holds 50,000 to 65,000 clones, with around 90% as singletons. The chain uses TRBV5-5 and TRBJ2-7; tentatively, D is TRBD1 (5 bases). Sequencing was performed on CD4+ or CD8+ T cells sorted from blood, taken in a trial of the OX40 agonist ivuxolimab. This receptor was obtained from an adult with an advanced solid tumor such as melanoma, head and neck, liver or kidney cancer. The CDR3 region has the DNA TGTGCCAGCAATAAAGACAGCAGTCTCTACGAGCAGTACTTC. It translates to CASNKDSSLYEQYF.